Each of the 20 T cell receptor beta chains below was sequenced from the same sample in a study of CD8 T cells in Susac syndrome (dated 2019 in TCRdb). The library was produced with the immunoSEQ multiplex PCR assay. RNA was extracted using the RNeasy kit, and about 0.45 to 1 ug of the RNA was reverse transcribed with random hexamers. TCRdb itself trimmed the public reads at Q25 with fastp, ran MiXCR and retained productive beta chains. For every CDR3 protein sequence, its rows merge into one entry that carries the most common genes and DNA. In all, the sample holds some 120,000 distinct CDR3 sequences, and less than 95% of those were seen once. Together, the top ten hold roughly 0.098% of the sample. Sample: CD4+ T cells from PBMCs. The receptors originated from a human donor in good health.

This chain connects TRBV4-3 to TRBJ1-4; no firm D call. The CDR3 sequence is 15 residues long. CDR1 is LGHNA and CDR2 is YSLEER in the germline V gene. Trimming shortened V by 1 base and J by 0 bases, and 6 bases separated the two germline ends. CDR3 nucleotides: TGCGCCAGCAGCCAAGGCGAGTCAACTAATGAAAAACTGTTTTTT. Translating it yields CASSQGESTNEKLFF.

This rearrangement joins TRBV12-3 or TRBV12-4 to TRBJ1-4; no clear D. CDR3 length: 14 amino acids. Trimming shortened V by 5 bases and J by 5 bases, and 12 bases separated the two germline ends. CDR3 region: CASSINSYNEKLFF. CDR3 DNA: TGTGCCAGCAGTATAAACAGTTACAATGAAAAACTGTTTTTT.

The genes are TRBV24-1 and TRBJ1-1, with no clear D. The V and J ends lost 2 bases and 6 bases respectively, with 9 bases between them. The CDR3 contains 13 residues. The V gene's germline CDR1 is KGHDR and CDR2 SFDVKD. CDR3 coding DNA: TGTGCCACCAGTGATTCCTTACGGGCTGAAGCTTTCTTT. This gives the protein CATSDSLRAEAFF.

V gene TRBV2 combines with J gene TRBJ2-3; TRBD2 might be the D (6 bases). Trimming took 11 bases from V and 7 from J, leaving 19 bases between them. This CDR3 comprises 13 residues. The germline V gene encodes CDR1 SNHLY and CDR2 FYNNEI. The chain's CDR3 is CAGRQFGRNTQYF. In DNA form, the CDR3 reads TGTGCCGGAAGACAGTTTGGGAGGAATACGCAGTATTTT.

The chain is built from TRBV10-1 and TRBJ2-5; either TRBD1 or TRBD2 may fit D (5 bases each). V was pared by 6 bases and J by 2 bases, with 16 bases between. Germline V gene sequence: CDR1 WNHNN, CDR2 SYGVQD (reference sequence). This CDR3 comprises 15 residues. The CDR3 reads CASSRDLQNQETQYF. The CDR3 DNA follows: TGCGCCAGCAGCCGGGACCTACAAAATCAAGAGACCCAGTACTTC.

V is TRBV20-1 and J is TRBJ2-3; D is unclear. Trimming took 3 bases from V and 6 from J, leaving 10 bases between them. Germline V gene sequence: CDR1 DFQATT, CDR2 SNEGSKA (reference sequence). The CDR3 is 12 residues long. The CDR3 bases are TGCAGTGCTAGTCGAACCGGGGATACGCAGTATTTT. Amino acid sequence: CSASRTGDTQYF.

As DNA, the CDR3 is TGTGCCAGCAGCCCGCGTACAGTCTCTGGAAACACCATATATTTT. Translating it yields CASSPRTVSGNTIYF. The rearrangement uses TRBV7-9 and TRBJ1-3, with unresolved D. Trimming pared 5 bases from V and 0 bases from J, leaving 11 bases between. The CDR3 runs 15 residues. Germline V gene data show CDR1 as SEHNR and CDR2 as FQNEAQ (reference sequence).

This clonotype was seen once. The chain joins TRBV12-3 or TRBV12-4 to TRBJ1-1; TRBD1 matches at 9 bases. The trim removed 4 bases at V and 5 bases at J, leaving 8 bases unmatched. The CDR3 is made up of 15 amino acids. The CDR3 sequence: CASSWPGQGRTEAFF. In DNA, the CDR3 is TGTGCCAGCAGTTGGCCGGGACAGGGTCGTACTGAAGCTTTCTTT.

V is TRBV9 and J is TRBJ2-7, with no clear D. The germline V gene has CDR1 SGDLS and CDR2 YYNGEE. CDR3 length: 13 amino acids. The germline V and J ends were trimmed by 0 bases and 7 bases, with 11 bases remaining between them. CDR3 sequence reads: CASSVDQVGEQYF. CDR3 nucleotide sequence: TGTGCCAGCAGCGTAGACCAGGTCGGAGAGCAGTACTTC.

The chain links TRBV20-1 to TRBJ2-3, with 7 bases lining up with TRBD1. The CDR3 sequence is 13 residues long. CDR1 is DFQATT and CDR2 is SNEGSKA in the germline V gene (reference sequence). V was clipped by 2 bases and J by 4 bases; unmatched bases: 3. The CDR3 region has the DNA TGCAGTGCTAGACAGGGGGTGTCAGATACGCAGTATTTT. Residues: CSARQGVSDTQYF.

The chain couples TRBV23-1 to TRBJ1-5, with D unclear. TRBV23-1 is recorded as an ORF, its role being uncertain. This CDR3 is 14 amino acids long. The ends were cut back, 2 bases at V and 5 bases at J, with 10 bases in the middle. The CDR3 DNA reads TGCGCCAGCAGTCAACTCGAAAGGGATCAGCCCCAGCATTTT. It encodes CASSQLERDQPQHF.

The V gene is TRBV19, the J gene TRBJ1-1, with TRBD1 matching over 7 bases. Germline trimming cut 1 base from V and 6 bases from J; bases unmatched to any gene: 8. CDR3 length: 15 residues. CDR1 and CDR2 (germline): LNHDA, SQIVND (reference sequence). The DNA of the CDR3 is TGTGCCAGTAGTATAGGTACAGGGGTAGGGGCTGAAGCTTTCTTT. Its protein is CASSIGTGVGAEAFF.

This clonotype was seen a single time. The gene calls are TRBV2 and TRBJ2-5; 9 positions match TRBD2. V trimming: 1 base; J trimming: 5 bases; junction bases outside the gene matches: 11. CDR3 length: 17 residues. The germline CDR1 and CDR2 sequences are SNHLY and FYNNEI. The CDR3 DNA follows: TGTGCCAGCAGTGAAGGCTCTAGCGGGACCTTCCGGGAGACCCAGTACTTC. Its translation: CASSEGSSGTFRETQYF.

The genes are TRBV7-8 and TRBJ2-2; 8 positions agree with TRBD2. CDR1 SGHVS and CDR2 FQNEAQ come from the germline V gene. After removal of 5 bases from V and 7 bases from J, the junction contained 12 bases not matched to a gene. The CDR3 has 16 amino acids. The CDR3 spells CASSGPTSAVRGELFF. CDR3 nucleotide sequence: TGTGCCAGCAGCGGCCCGACTAGCGCAGTCCGCGGGGAGCTGTTTTTT.

The chain is built from TRBV20-1 and TRBJ2-1; TRBD1 is a possible D gene (5 bases). This CDR3 spans 15 amino acids. The germline V gene has CDR1 DFQATT and CDR2 SNEGSKA (reference sequence). Trimming stripped 0 bases from V and 8 bases from J, with 17 bases between. CDR3 DNA sequence: TGCAGTGCTAGAGACTGGGGCTGGGGTTTGGATGAGCAGTTCTTC. This encodes CSARDWGWGLDEQFF.

The chain uses TRBV7-9 and TRBJ1-6; 9 positions agree with TRBD1. This CDR3 contains 15 residues. Germline V gives CDR1 SEHNR, CDR2 FQNEAQ (reference sequence). Trimming at V came to 2 bases and at J to 10 bases, leaving 6 bases not matched to a gene. The CDR3 region is CASSLTGQGTSPLHF. Written as DNA, the CDR3 is TGTGCCAGCAGCTTAACGGGACAGGGAACGTCACCCCTCCACTTT. Together with reference TRBV7-9 and TRBJ1-6, the CDR3 gives the full variable domain: DTGVSQNPRHKITKRGQNVTFRCDPISEHNRLYWYRQTLGQGPEFLTYFQNEAQLEKSRLLSDRFSAERPKGSFSTLEIQRTEQGDSAMYLCASSLTGQGTSPLHFGNGTRLTVT.

The CDR3 sequence is CASSVTGDEQYF. CDR3 nucleotide sequence: TGTGCCAGCAGCGTGACAGGGGACGAGCAGTACTTC. The chain is built from TRBV2 and TRBJ2-7; 8 positions match TRBD1. There are 12 residues in the CDR3. After removal of 6 bases from V and 5 bases from J, the junction contained 3 bases not matched to a gene. Germline V gene sequence: CDR1 SNHLY, CDR2 FYNNEI.

The chain is built from TRBV2 and TRBJ2-3; a possible D gene is TRBD2 (7 bases). The CDR3 is made up of 16 amino acids. CDR1 and CDR2 from the germline V gene are SNHLY and FYNNEI. Trimming pared 5 bases from V and 2 bases from J, leaving 17 bases between. CDR3 nucleotide sequence: TGTGCCAGCAGTTCCTACGCGGGGGCAATCACAGATACGCAGTATTTT. Residues: CASSSYAGAITDTQYF.

The rearrangement links TRBV29-1 to TRBJ1-2, with unresolved D. The CDR3 consists of 12 residues. Germline loops: CDR1 SQVTM, CDR2 ANQGSEA. V gave up 7 bases and J gave up 0 bases, with 9 bases separating them. The CDR3 protein is CSDSSPNYGYTF. For the CDR3, the DNA is TGCAGCGATTCCAGTCCTAACTATGGCTACACCTTC.

The V gene is TRBV29-1, the J gene TRBJ2-1; weak D call: TRBD2 (5 bases). V lost 4 bases, J lost 0 bases, and 13 bases lay in between. The CDR3 has 15 amino acids. The germline CDR1 and CDR2 sequences are SQVTM and ANQGSEA. The CDR3 coding sequence is TGCAGCGTTGTATCGGGATTTAACTCCTACAATGAGCAGTTCTTC. Its protein product is CSVVSGFNSYNEQFF.